What follows are 20 T cell receptor beta chains derived from one specimen sequenced in a study of cytomegalovirus exposure and HLA in healthy donors. The PCR employed 60 Vbeta primers together with 13 Jbeta primers. Using immunoSEQ multiplex PCR, the repertoire was profiled, and TCRdb retains in-frame clones only, with some absent. This table holds 150,000 to 190,000 clones, approximately 86% found once. The source material was PBMCs. The receptors originated from a woman aged 45-65 years in good health and CMV-seropositive.

The gene calls are TRBV10-3 and TRBJ1-2; no clear D gene. The CDR3 is 11 residues long. The germline gives CDR1 ENHRY, CDR2 SYGVKD. The ends were cut back, 6 bases at V and 7 bases at J, with 9 bases in the middle. The CDR3 reads CAISGLPGYTF. CDR3 DNA sequence: TGTGCCATCAGCGGACTGCCTGGCTACACCTTC.

This sequence joins TRBV6-1 and TRBJ1-2; 7 nucleotides match TRBD1. The germline gives CDR1 MNHNS, CDR2 SASEGT. This CDR3 is built from 13 residues. The V and J ends lost 5 bases and 0 bases, in that order; junction bases with no gene match: 0. CDR3 amino acids: CASSTGANYGYTF. In nucleotides, the CDR3 is TGTGCCAGCAGTACAGGGGCTAACTATGGCTACACCTTC.

In its sample, this clone was seen once. The missing conserved phenylalanine or tryptophan at the end of this CDR3 makes a read error likely. It is unclear where the CDR3 begins or ends on the DNA, so no DNA is shown, and the CDR3 is as TCRdb lists it. This CDR3 reads CASSMPLSLDRG. The gene calls are TRBV21-1 and TRBJ1-1; TRBD1 is the table's D call, not checked against the DNA. TRBV21-1 is a documented pseudogene. 12 amino acids form the CDR3, both terminal residues included.

The chain has TRBV7-8 and TRBJ1-1; 10 bases are shared with TRBD1. V lost 4 bases and J lost 1; bases outside the gene matches: 9. The germline V gene encodes CDR1 SGHVS and CDR2 FQNEAQ. CDR3 length: 17 amino acids. As DNA, the CDR3 is TGTGCCAGCAGCTCTCCCGGGACAGGGGACAGGAACACTGAAGCTTTCTTT. Its protein is CASSSPGTGDRNTEAFF.

V usage is TRBV5-1 and J usage is TRBJ2-6; 8 positions agree with TRBD1. V was pared by 1 base and J by 2 bases, with 14 bases of the junction left unmatched. The CDR3 runs to 20 residues. CDR1 and CDR2 (germline): SGHRS, YFSETQ. The CDR3 sequence: CASSLYLATGDVTGANVLTF. The DNA of the CDR3 is TGCGCCAGCAGCTTGTATCTAGCGACAGGGGATGTAACTGGGGCCAACGTCCTGACTTTC. Looking up the rest from reference TRBV5-1 and TRBJ2-6 gives the full variable domain: KAGVTQTPRYLIKTRGQQVTLSCSPISGHRSVSWYQQTPGQGLQFLFEYFSETQRNKGNFPGRFSGRQFSNSRSEMNVSTLELGDSALYLCASSLYLATGDVTGANVLTFGAGSRLTVL.

This clone was picked up one time. The rearrangement links TRBV4-1 to TRBJ2-7; 7 bases align to TRBD2. Trimming cost V 0 bases and J 3 bases; bases outside gene matches: 11. In germline, CDR1 is MGHRA, CDR2 YSYEKL. This CDR3 spans 17 amino acids. CDR3 in amino acids: CASSQDSLLADHYEQYF. CDR3 in DNA: TGCGCCAGCAGCCAAGATAGTCTCCTAGCGGATCACTACGAGCAGTACTTC.

This clone has a handful of counts. The chain employs TRBV2 and TRBJ2-7; 11 bases align to TRBD1. V lost 5 bases, J lost 7 bases, and 10 bases stayed unmatched. The CDR3 loop spans 15 amino acids. Per the germline V gene, CDR1 is SNHLY and CDR2 is FYNNEI. CDR3 nucleotides: TGTGCCAGCAGTTTTCAAGGACAGGGGGCTGATGAGCAGTACTTC. It yields the protein CASSFQGQGADEQYF.

V and J are TRBV1 and TRBJ2-5; the table's D call of TRBD2 was not tested on the DNA. With the DNA end fitting TRBJ2-7 better, the J assignment may be wrong. TRBV1 represents a pseudogene. The CDR3 runs to 15 residues. CDR3 bases: TGCACCAGCAGCCAAGAACCCGGGGGGGCCCACGAGCAGTACTTC. It specifies CTSSQEPGGAHEQYF.

The chain links TRBV4-2 to TRBJ2-3; D uncertain. V was pared by 4 bases and J by 6 bases, with 11 bases between. Germline CDR1 is LGHNA and CDR2 is YNFKEQ. The CDR3 consists of 13 residues. The CDR3 region is CASSPPSSDTQYF. As DNA, the CDR3 is TGTGCCAGCAGCCCCCCCAGTTCCGATACGCAGTATTTT.

The chain combines TRBV2 with TRBJ2-1; a weak D match, TRBD1 (5 bases). Trimming shortened V by 0 bases and J by 14 bases, and 14 bases separated the two germline ends. Germline V gene data show CDR1 as SNHLY and CDR2 as FYNNEI. The CDR3 has 13 residues. The CDR3 spells CASSEALRQGEFF. The CDR3 DNA reads TGTGCCAGCAGTGAAGCACTGAGGCAGGGTGAGTTCTTC.

This rearrangement joins TRBV19 to TRBJ1-2; D uncertain. Trimming stripped 7 bases from V and 4 bases from J, with 7 bases between. Germline CDR1 is LNHDA and CDR2 is SQIVND (reference sequence). CDR3 length: 11 residues. CDR3 amino acids: CASNPGYGYTF. Written as DNA, the CDR3 is TGTGCCAGTAATCCAGGCTATGGCTACACCTTC.

The chain recombines TRBV27 with TRBJ2-3; TRBD2 agrees at 11 bases. Losses at the gene ends were 6 bases for V and 2 bases for J; bases not matched to a gene: 4. Looked up from germline, CDR1 is MNHEY and CDR2 is SMNVEV (reference sequence). CDR3 length equals 15 residues. CDR3 in amino acids: CASSPSGGYTDTQYF. The CDR3 DNA sequence: TGTGCCAGCAGCCCTAGCGGGGGGTACACAGATACGCAGTATTTT.

The chain has TRBV13 and TRBJ2-7; possible D gene TRBD2, 5 bases. This CDR3 has 11 residues. The V and J ends lost 3 bases and 5 bases respectively, with 5 bases between them. Per germline, CDR1 PRHDT and CDR2 FYEKMQ (reference sequence). The CDR3 sequence: CASSLGDEQYF. For the CDR3, the DNA is TGTGCCAGCAGCTTGGGAGACGAGCAGTACTTC.

The chain combines TRBV4-1 with TRBJ1-1, with D perhaps TRBD1 (6 bases). Germline CDR1 and CDR2: MGHRA and YSYEKL. The CDR3 has 14 residues. V gave up 2 bases and J gave up 5 bases, with 12 bases separating them. The CDR3 coding sequence is TGCGCCAGCAGCCAATACAGGGTGGGGACTGAAGCTTTCTTT. It is translated as CASSQYRVGTEAFF.

The rearrangement links TRBV29-1 to TRBJ2-2, with 10 bases fitting TRBD1. The CDR3 has 14 residues. V gave up 4 bases and J gave up 4 bases; unmatched junction bases: 3. Germline loops: CDR1 SQVTM, CDR2 ANQGSEA. Here the CDR3 DNA reads TGCAGCGTTGGGACAGGGGGTTTCACCGGGGAGCTGTTTTTT. Translating it yields CSVGTGGFTGELFF.

This clone has a handful of counts. As DNA, the CDR3 is TGTGCCAGCAGCGTAGCGGGGGGCAGCTCCTACAATGAGCAGTTCTTC. Protein product: CASSVAGGSSYNEQFF. The V call is TRBV9, the J call TRBJ2-1; TRBD2 might be the D (7 bases). Trimming took off 0 bases at V and 0 bases at J, with 10 bases between the two ends. This CDR3 comprises 16 residues. Germline loops: CDR1 SGDLS, CDR2 YYNGEE.

This sequence joins TRBV27 and TRBJ1-2; 11 bases are shared with TRBD1. This CDR3 has 15 residues. V was clipped by 3 bases and J by 6 bases; unmatched bases: 6. The germline gives CDR1 MNHEY, CDR2 SMNVEV (reference sequence). In DNA, the CDR3 is TGTGCCAGCAGTTTGGGGACAGGGGGGAGAGATGGCTACACCTTC. This translates into CASSLGTGGRDGYTF.

This rearrangement joins TRBV11-3 to TRBJ2-2, with TRBD2 matching over 10 bases. The length of the CDR3 is 18 residues. V shed 5 bases and J 3 bases; nucleotides not matched to a gene: 12. CDR1 is SGHNT and CDR2 is YENEEA in the germline V gene. The DNA of the CDR3 is TGTGCCAGCAGCCCAAGATCGGAGCGGGGGGGGGACACCGGGGAGCTGTTTTTT. This sequence encodes CASSPRSERGGDTGELFF.

This chain connects TRBV5-1 to TRBJ2-7; maybe TRBD1 (5 bases). CDR1 and CDR2 from the germline V gene are SGHRS and YFSETQ. The CDR3 length is 13 residues. With 4 bases removed from V and 1 base from J, the gap between germline ends came to 9 bases. The CDR3 here is CASSRGGSYEQYF. For the CDR3, the DNA is TGCGCCAGCAGCAGGGGCGGTTCCTACGAGCAGTACTTC.

This clone turned up a few times. V gene TRBV19 combines with J gene TRBJ2-3, with 9 bases matching TRBD2. Germline CDR1 reads LNHDA; CDR2 reads SQIVND (reference sequence). The CDR3 covers 15 residues. Trimming at V came to 6 bases and at J to 5 bases, leaving 9 bases not matched to a gene. Here the CDR3 reads CASSDRGGAGDTQYF. The CDR3 nucleotides are TGTGCCAGTAGCGATCGCGGGGGGGCGGGAGATACGCAGTATTTT.